The clone carrying this TCR beta chain has a handful of counts. This sample is part of a study of T cells after yellow fever vaccination. CDR1 SQVTM and CDR2 ANQGSEA come from the germline V gene. The ends were cut back, 6 bases at V and 6 bases at J, with 12 bases in the middle. There are 11 residues in the CDR3. MiXCR, run by TCRdb on the 5' RACE reads, gives a single entry per CDR3 protein. The sample consists of 450,000 to 550,000 distinct CDR3 sequences, about 19% of them appearing once. The sequencing here drew on PBMCs, taken 15 days after the yellow fever booster vaccination. The V and J genes are TRBV29-1 and TRBJ2-7; D gene uncertain. This receptor was taken from a young man who received the YFV17D yellow fever vaccine. The CDR3 region is CSVAVGGEQYF. The DNA for the CDR3 is TGCAGCGTAGCTGTAGGCGGCGAGCAGTACTTC.